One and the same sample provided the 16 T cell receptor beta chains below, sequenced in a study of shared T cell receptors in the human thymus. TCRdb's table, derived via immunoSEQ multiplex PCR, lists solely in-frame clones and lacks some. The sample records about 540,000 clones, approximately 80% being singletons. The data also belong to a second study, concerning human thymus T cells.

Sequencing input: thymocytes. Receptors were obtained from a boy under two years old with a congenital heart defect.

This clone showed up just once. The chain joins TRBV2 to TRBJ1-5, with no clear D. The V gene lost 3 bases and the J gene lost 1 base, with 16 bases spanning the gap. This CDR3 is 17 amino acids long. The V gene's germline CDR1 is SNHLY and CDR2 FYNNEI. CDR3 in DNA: TGTGCCAGCAGTGAGATCCATCGGGAGGAGAGCAATCAGCCCCAGCATTTT. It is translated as CASSEIHREESNQPQHF. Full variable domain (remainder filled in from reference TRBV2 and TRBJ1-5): EPEVTQTPSHQVTQMGQEVILRCVPISNHLYFYWYRQILGQKVEFLVSFYNNEISEKSEIFDDQFSVERPDGSNFTLKIRSTKLEDSAMYFCASSEIHREESNQPQHFGDGTRLSIL.

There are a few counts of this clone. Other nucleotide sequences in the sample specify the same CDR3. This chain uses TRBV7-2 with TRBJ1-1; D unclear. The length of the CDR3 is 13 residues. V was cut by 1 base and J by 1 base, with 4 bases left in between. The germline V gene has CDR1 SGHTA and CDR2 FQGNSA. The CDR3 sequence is CASSLGQNTEAFF. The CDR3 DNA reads TGTGCCAGCAGCTTAGGACAGAACACTGAAGCTTTCTTT.

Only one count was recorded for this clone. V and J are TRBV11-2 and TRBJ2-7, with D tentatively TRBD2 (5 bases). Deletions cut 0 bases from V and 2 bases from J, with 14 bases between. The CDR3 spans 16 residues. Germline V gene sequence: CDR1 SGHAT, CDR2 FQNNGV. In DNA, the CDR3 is TGTGCCAGCAGCTTAGATACCCTAGCTGGGACCTACGAGCAGTACTTC. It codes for CASSLDTLAGTYEQYF.

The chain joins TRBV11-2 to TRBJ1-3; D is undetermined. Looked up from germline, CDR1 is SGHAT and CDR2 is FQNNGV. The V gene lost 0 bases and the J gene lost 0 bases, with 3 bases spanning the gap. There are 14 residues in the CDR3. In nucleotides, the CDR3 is TGTGCCAGCAGCTTAGACGGCTCTGGAAACACCATATATTTT. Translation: CASSLDGSGNTIYF. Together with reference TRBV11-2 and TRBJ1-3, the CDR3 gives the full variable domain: EAGVAQSPRYKIIEKRQSVAFWCNPISGHATLYWYQQILGQGPKLLIQFQNNGVVDDSQLPKDRFSAERLKGVDSTLKIQPAKLEDSAVYLCASSLDGSGNTIYFGEGSWLTVV.

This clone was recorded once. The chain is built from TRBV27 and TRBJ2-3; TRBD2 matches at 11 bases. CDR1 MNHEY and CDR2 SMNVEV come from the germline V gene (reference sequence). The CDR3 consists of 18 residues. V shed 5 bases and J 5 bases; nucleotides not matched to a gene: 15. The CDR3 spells CASSPLAGGRRSEDTQYF. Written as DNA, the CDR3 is TGTGCCAGCAGTCCTTTAGCGGGAGGGCGGAGATCGGAAGATACGCAGTATTTT.

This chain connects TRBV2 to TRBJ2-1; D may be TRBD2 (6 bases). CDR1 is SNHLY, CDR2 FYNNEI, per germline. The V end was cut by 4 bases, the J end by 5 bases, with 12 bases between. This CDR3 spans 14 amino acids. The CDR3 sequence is CASSVLASDNEQFF. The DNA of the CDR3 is TGTGCCAGCAGTGTGCTAGCGAGTGACAATGAGCAGTTCTTC.

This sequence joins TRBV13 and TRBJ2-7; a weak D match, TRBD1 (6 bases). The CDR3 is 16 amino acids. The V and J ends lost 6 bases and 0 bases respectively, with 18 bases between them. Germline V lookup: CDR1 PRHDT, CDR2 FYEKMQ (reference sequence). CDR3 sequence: CASSPIRDTNSYEQYF. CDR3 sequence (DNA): TGTGCCAGCAGTCCGATCCGGGACACTAACTCCTACGAGCAGTACTTC.

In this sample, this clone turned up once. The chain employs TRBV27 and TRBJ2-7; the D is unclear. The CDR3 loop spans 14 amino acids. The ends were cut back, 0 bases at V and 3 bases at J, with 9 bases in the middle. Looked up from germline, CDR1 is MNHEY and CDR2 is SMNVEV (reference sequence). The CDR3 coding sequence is TGTGCCAGCAGTTTATCGGTCGGAGACTACGAGCAGTACTTC. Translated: CASSLSVGDYEQYF.

CDR3 DNA: TGCAGCGTTGAAGATAGGGCAGGGCTGGGAGGAACTGAAGCTTTCTTT. Translating it yields CSVEDRAGLGGTEAFF. The chain is built from TRBV29-1 and TRBJ1-1; tentatively, D is TRBD1 (5 bases). The CDR3 is 16 amino acids. Germline CDR1 is SQVTM and CDR2 is ANQGSEA. V was pared by 0 bases and J by 5 bases, with 19 bases between.

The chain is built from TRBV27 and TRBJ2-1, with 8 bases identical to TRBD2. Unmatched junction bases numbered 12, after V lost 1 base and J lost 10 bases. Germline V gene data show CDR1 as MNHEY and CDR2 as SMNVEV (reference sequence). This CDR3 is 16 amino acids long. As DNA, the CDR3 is TGTGCCAGCAGTTTATACCCAGTACTAGCGGCCACCGAGCAGTTCTTC. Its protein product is CASSLYPVLAATEQFF.

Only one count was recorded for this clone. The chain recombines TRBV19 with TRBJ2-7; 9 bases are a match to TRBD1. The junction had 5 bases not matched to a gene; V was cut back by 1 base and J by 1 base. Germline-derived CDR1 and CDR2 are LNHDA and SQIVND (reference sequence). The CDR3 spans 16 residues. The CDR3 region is CASSIARDRESYEQYF. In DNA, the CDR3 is TGTGCCAGTAGTATAGCCCGGGACAGGGAATCCTACGAGCAGTACTTC.

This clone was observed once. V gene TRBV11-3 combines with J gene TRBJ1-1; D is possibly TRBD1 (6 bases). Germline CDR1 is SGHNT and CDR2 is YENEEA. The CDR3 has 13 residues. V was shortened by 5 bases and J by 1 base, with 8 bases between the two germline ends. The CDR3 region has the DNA TGTGCCAGCAGCGGACAGCGGAACACTGAAGCTTTCTTT. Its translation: CASSGQRNTEAFF.

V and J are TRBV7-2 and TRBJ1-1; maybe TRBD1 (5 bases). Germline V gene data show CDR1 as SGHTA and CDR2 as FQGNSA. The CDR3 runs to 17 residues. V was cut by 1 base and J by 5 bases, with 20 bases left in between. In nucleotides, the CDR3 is TGTGCCAGCAGCTTAGTTTTAATTAGCAGGGATGGGACTGAAGCTTTCTTT. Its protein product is CASSLVLISRDGTEAFF.

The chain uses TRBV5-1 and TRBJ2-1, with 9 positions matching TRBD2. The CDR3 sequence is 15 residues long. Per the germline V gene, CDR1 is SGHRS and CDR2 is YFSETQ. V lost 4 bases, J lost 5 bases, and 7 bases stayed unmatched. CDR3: CASSQIAGDDNEQFF. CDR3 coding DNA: TGCGCCAGCAGCCAAATAGCGGGAGACGACAATGAGCAGTTCTTC.

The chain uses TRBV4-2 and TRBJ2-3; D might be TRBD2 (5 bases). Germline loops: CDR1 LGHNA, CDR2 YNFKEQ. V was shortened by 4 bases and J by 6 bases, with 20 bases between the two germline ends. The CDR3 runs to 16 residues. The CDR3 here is CASSPRPRLPRDTQYF. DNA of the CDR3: TGTGCCAGCAGCCCCCGGCCTCGACTACCCCGGGATACGCAGTATTTT.

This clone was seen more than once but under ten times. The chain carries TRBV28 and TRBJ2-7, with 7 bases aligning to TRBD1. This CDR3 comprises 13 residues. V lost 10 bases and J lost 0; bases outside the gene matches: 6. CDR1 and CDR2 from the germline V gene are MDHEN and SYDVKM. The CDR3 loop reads CAIEQGNSYEQYF. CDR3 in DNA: TGTGCCATCGAACAGGGGAACTCCTACGAGCAGTACTTC.